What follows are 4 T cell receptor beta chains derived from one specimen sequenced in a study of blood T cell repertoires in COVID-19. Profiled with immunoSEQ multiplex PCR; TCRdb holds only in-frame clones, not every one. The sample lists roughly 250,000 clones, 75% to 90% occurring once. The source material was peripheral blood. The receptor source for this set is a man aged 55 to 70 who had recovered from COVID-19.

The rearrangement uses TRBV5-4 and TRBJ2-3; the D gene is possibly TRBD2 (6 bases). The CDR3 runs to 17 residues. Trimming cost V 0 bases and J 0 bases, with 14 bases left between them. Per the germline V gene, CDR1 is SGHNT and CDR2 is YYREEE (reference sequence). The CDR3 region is CASSLAGKGTSTDTQYF. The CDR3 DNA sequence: TGTGCCAGCAGCTTGGCCGGGAAAGGGACTAGCACAGATACGCAGTATTTT.

The DNA of the CDR3 is TGCGCCAGCAGGAAGACTAGCGGGGGAACAGATACGCAGTATTTT. Its protein product is CASRKTSGGTDTQYF. This rearrangement joins TRBV5-1 to TRBJ2-3; 12 bases fit TRBD2. Germline lookup yields CDR1 SGHRS and CDR2 YFSETQ. Losses at the gene ends were 5 bases for V and 3 bases for J; bases not matched to a gene: 4. The CDR3 is 15 residues long.

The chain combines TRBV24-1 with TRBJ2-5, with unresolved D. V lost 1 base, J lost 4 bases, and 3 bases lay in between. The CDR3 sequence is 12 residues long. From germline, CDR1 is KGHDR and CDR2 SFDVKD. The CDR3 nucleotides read TGTGCCACCAGTGATTTCCGAGAGACCCAGTACTTC. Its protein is CATSDFRETQYF.

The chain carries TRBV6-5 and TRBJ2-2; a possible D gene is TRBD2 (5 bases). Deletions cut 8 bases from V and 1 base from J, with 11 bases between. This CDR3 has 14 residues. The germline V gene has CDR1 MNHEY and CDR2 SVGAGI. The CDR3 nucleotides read TGTGCCAGCCTAGGACTCGTGAACACCGGGGAGCTGTTTTTT. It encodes CASLGLVNTGELFF.